The 2 T cell receptor beta chains in this list originate from one sample, sequenced in a study of shared clonotypes between healthy human individuals. Positively selected for CCR7, the CD45RO-negative cells used as naive CD8 cells excluded terminally differentiated effector memory CD45RA+ cells. Repertoires were generated with immunoSEQ multiplex PCR, while TCRdb's copy carries only in-frame clones and drops some. The table shows about 700,000 clones, with just over 90% occurring only once. Sequences were obtained from naive CD8+ T cells sorted from blood. These receptors all stem from a man aged 25-40 years in good health.

This clone was observed a single time. V gene TRBV7-9 combines with J gene TRBJ2-1; TRBD1 matches 9 bases. The CDR3 has 16 amino acids. Germline V gene data show CDR1 as SEHNR and CDR2 as FQNEAQ (reference sequence). Germline trimming cut 4 bases from V and 6 bases from J; bases unmatched to any gene: 10. CDR3 loop: CASSSLGQGHLNEQFF. The CDR3 DNA reads TGTGCCAGCAGCTCCCTCGGACAGGGGCACCTCAATGAGCAGTTCTTC.

Details on this clone: Other DNA sequences in this sample translate to the same CDR3. The chain carries TRBV7-2 and TRBJ2-1; D not certain. Germline V gives CDR1 SGHTA, CDR2 FQGNSA. The germline V and J ends were trimmed by 0 bases and 4 bases, with 4 bases remaining between them. This CDR3 has 13 amino acids. Here the CDR3 reads CASSLARYNEQFF. As DNA, the CDR3 is TGTGCCAGCAGCTTAGCCCGATACAATGAGCAGTTCTTC.